The rows below give T cell receptor beta chains drawn from one sample of a study of T cell repertoires in cytomegalovirus infection. TCRdb processed the reads anew with MiXCR; each CDR3 protein has one entry. The sample holds more than 400,000 distinct CDR3 sequences, less than 30% seen once. Sequenced sample: PBMCs. The receptors shown here come from a human donor in good health (CMV status not recorded). Some clones in this sample may be carry-over from other donors' samples. Both conserved end residues are part of each CDR3. Each record gives: V gene, D gene, clone size, J gene, CDR3 protein, CDR3 DNA. D genes are given only for firm matches. Clone sizes are given selectively: once, few, many, or a class where the clone is expanded.

v_gene: TRBV6-2/TRBV6-3; d_gene: TRBD1; abundance: .; j_gene: TRBJ2-1; CDR3aa: CASRQPGQGPHEQFF; CDR3nt: TGTGCCAGCAGGCAACCGGGACAGGGTCCCCATGAGCAGTTCTTC
v_gene: TRBV7-2; d_gene: .; abundance: many; j_gene: TRBJ1-4; CDR3aa: CASSSPGATNEKLFF; CDR3nt: TGTGCCAGCAGCTCTCCGGGCGCAACTAATGAAAAACTGTTTTTT
v_gene: TRBV6-6; d_gene: TRBD1; abundance: many; j_gene: TRBJ1-6; CDR3aa: CASSYSTGNGGSPLHF; CDR3nt: TGTGCCAGCAGTTACTCGACAGGGAATGGTGGTTCACCCCTCCACTTT
v_gene: TRBV7-2; d_gene: .; abundance: many; j_gene: TRBJ1-1; CDR3aa: CASSARIRATRGTEAFF; CDR3nt: TGTGCCAGCAGCGCCCGGATCAGGGCTACACGGGGCACTGAAGCTTTCTTT
v_gene: TRBV28; d_gene: .; abundance: few; j_gene: TRBJ1-1; CDR3aa: CASSLRLLIDNTEAFF; CDR3nt: TGTGCCAGCAGTTTGCGACTCCTCATAGATAACACTGAAGCTTTCTTT
v_gene: TRBV19; d_gene: .; abundance: .; j_gene: TRBJ2-3; CDR3aa: CATQRDSSTDTQYF; CDR3nt: TGTGCCACCCAGAGGGATTCTAGCACAGATACGCAGTATTTT
v_gene: TRBV4-1; d_gene: TRBD1; abundance: .; j_gene: TRBJ2-7; CDR3aa: CASSSRGTGAPQQYF; CDR3nt: TGCGCCAGCAGCTCTCGGGGGACAGGGGCCCCCCAGCAGTACTTC
v_gene: TRBV5-4; d_gene: TRBD2; abundance: .; j_gene: TRBJ2-1; CDR3aa: CASSSGTSGASSYNEQFF; CDR3nt: TGTGCCAGCAGCAGCGGTACTAGCGGGGCCAGCTCCTACAATGAGCAGTTCTTC
v_gene: TRBV6-2/TRBV6-3; d_gene: TRBD1; abundance: .; j_gene: TRBJ2-1; CDR3aa: CASSYSGSGGNEQFF; CDR3nt: TGTGCCAGCAGTTACTCGGGGTCAGGGGGCAATGAGCAGTTCTTC
v_gene: TRBV19; d_gene: .; abundance: .; j_gene: TRBJ1-3; CDR3aa: CASSIKFSGNTIYF; CDR3nt: TGTGCCAGTAGTATAAAATTCTCTGGAAACACCATATATTTT
v_gene: TRBV6-5; d_gene: .; abundance: .; j_gene: TRBJ2-3; CDR3aa: CASSPPLGSGDSTDTQYF; CDR3nt: TGTGCCAGCAGTCCACCATTAGGAAGTGGGGATAGCACAGATACGCAGTATTTT
v_gene: TRBV7-6; d_gene: .; abundance: many; j_gene: TRBJ2-7; CDR3aa: CASGGAGGYEQYF; CDR3nt: TGTGCCAGCGGGGGCGCCGGCGGCTACGAGCAGTACTTC
v_gene: TRBV11-2; d_gene: TRBD2; abundance: .; j_gene: TRBJ2-3; CDR3aa: CASSSRTSGRARTQYF; CDR3nt: TGTGCCAGCAGCTCGCGGACTAGCGGGAGGGCCAGGACGCAGTATTTT
v_gene: TRBV12-3/TRBV12-4; d_gene: .; abundance: .; j_gene: TRBJ2-3; CDR3aa: CASSKNRDTQYF; CDR3nt: TGTGCCAGCAGTAAGAATAGGGATACGCAGTATTTT
v_gene: TRBV19; d_gene: .; abundance: .; j_gene: TRBJ1-1; CDR3aa: CASSIAGYQAFF; CDR3nt: TGTGCCAGTAGTATTGCAGGGTATCAAGCTTTCTTT
v_gene: TRBV2; d_gene: .; abundance: few; j_gene: TRBJ1-5; CDR3aa: CASTREGEQPQHF; CDR3nt: TGTGCCAGCACCCGGGAGGGGGAACAGCCCCAGCATTTT